The T cell receptor beta chain under discussion was sequenced for a study of Ad26.COV2.S vaccination and SARS-CoV-2 variants. The sample's treatment: roughly 19 received Ad26.COV2.S at low or high dose, single or two shots; a few received placebo; per-sample allocation not given. Sampling took place 63 days after the first vaccine or placebo injection. The V gene's germline CDR1 is SGHVS and CDR2 FQNEAQ. Deletions cut 5 bases from V and 1 base from J, with 11 bases between. The CDR3 runs 15 residues. Broader study findings: Similar non-spike TCR breadth was seen in vaccine and placebo recipients.

Produced via immunoSEQ multiplex PCR; TCRdb's table is partial and in-frame only. Of hundreds of thousands of clones in the sample, around 93% were seen once. With respect to this clone: The antigen remains unidentified.

The sequences come from peripheral blood, collected in a trial of Ad26.COV2.S vaccine versus placebo. The receptor's source is a person aged 18 to 59 who received the Ad26.COV2.S COVID-19 vaccine or a placebo. The chain uses TRBV7-8 and TRBJ2-2; D ambiguous. This CDR3 is CASSPLKENTGELFF. In DNA form, the CDR3 reads TGTGCCAGCAGCCCCCTGAAGGAGAACACCGGGGAGCTGTTTTTT.